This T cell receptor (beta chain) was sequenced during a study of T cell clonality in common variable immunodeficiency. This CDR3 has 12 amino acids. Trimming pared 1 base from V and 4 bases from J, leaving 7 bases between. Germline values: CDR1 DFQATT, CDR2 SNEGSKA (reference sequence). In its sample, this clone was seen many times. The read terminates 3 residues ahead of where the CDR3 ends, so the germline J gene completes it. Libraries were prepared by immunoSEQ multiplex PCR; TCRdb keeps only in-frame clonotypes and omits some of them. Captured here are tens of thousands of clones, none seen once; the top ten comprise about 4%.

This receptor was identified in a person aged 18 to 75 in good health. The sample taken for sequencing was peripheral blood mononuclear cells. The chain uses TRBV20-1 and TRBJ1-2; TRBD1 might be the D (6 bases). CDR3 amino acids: CSARGQAYGYTF. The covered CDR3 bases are TGCAGTGCTAGAGGACAGGCCTATGGC.